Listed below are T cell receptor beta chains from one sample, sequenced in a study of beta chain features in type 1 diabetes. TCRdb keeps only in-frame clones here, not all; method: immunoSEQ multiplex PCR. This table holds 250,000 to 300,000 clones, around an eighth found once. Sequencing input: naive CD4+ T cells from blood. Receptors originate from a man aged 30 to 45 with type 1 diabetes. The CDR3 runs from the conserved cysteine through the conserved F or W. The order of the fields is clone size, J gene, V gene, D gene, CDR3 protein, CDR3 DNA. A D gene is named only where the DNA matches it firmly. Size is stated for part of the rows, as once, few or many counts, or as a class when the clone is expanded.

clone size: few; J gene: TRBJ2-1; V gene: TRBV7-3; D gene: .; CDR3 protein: CASSLNSEQFF; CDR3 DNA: TGTGCCAGCAGCTTAAACAGTGAGCAGTTCTTC
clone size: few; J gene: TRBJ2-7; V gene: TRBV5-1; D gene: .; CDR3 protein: CASRSQRAYEQYF; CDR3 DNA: TGCGCCAGCCGTTCGCAGAGGGCCTACGAGCAGTACTTC
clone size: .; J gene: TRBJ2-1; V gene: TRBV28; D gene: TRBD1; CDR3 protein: CASSFGQGNNEQFF; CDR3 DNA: TGTGCCAGCAGTTTCGGACAGGGGAACAATGAGCAGTTCTTC
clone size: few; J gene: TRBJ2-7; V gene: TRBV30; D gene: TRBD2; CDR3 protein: CAWSRGGAGAYEQYF; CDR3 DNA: TGTGCCTGGAGTCGGGGGGGAGCTGGGGCCTACGAGCAGTACTTC
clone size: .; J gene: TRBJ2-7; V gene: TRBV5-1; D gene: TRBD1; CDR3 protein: CASSTGTGADEQYF; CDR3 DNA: TGCGCCAGCAGCACCGGGACAGGGGCGGACGAGCAGTACTTC
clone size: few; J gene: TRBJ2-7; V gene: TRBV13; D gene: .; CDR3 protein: CASSFGRVGYEQYF; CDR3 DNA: TGTGCCAGCAGCTTCGGCAGGGTGGGCTACGAGCAGTACTTC
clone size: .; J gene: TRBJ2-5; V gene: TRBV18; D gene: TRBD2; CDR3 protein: CASSSSFGLEEETQYF; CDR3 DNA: TGTGCCAGCTCATCATCATTTGGACTAGAGGAAGAGACCCAGTACTTC
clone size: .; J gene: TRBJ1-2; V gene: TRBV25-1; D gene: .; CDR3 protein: CASSPASENYGYTF; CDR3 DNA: TGTGCCAGCAGCCCCGCGTCGGAGAACTATGGCTACACCTTC
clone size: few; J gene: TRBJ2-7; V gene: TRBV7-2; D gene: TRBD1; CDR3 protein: CASSLSDRVYEQYF; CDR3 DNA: TGTGCCAGCAGCTTGAGCGACAGGGTATACGAGCAGTACTTC
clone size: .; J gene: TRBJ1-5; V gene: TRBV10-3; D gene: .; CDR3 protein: CAIKDIGGPQHF; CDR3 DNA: TGTGCCATCAAGGACATCGGGGGGCCCCAGCATTTT